The 26 T cell receptor beta chains listed next were all sequenced from one sample in a study of PD-1 blockade in classical Hodgkin lymphoma. Time point indicated: cycle 4 day 1 (C4D1), after more than five weeks of nivolumab. Following autologous stem cell transplantation, relapse occurred in every patient, and exposure to brentuximab vedotin varied. From thawed PBMCs, CD8+ T cells were isolated by magnetic negative selection. Sequencing was performed with immunoSEQ multiplex PCR; in TCRdb, only in-frame clones are kept and a portion is missing. The top ten clones hold roughly 45% of a sample with roughly 2,300 clones, approximately 60% of them seen once. Sequenced material: CD8+ T cells from blood, taken before the fourth cycle of nivolumab. These TCRs come from a human donor with classical Hodgkin lymphoma.

This clone showed up just once. V is TRBV9 and J is TRBJ1-2, with a weak D call TRBD1 (6 bases). The germline V and J ends were trimmed by 3 bases and 7 bases, with 22 bases remaining between them. Germline V gene lookup returns CDR1 SGDLS and CDR2 YYNGEE. This CDR3 comprises 16 residues. The CDR3 reads CASSEGGQSIPTGYTF. DNA of the CDR3: TGTGCCAGCAGCGAGGGGGGTCAGTCGATTCCGACTGGCTACACCTTC.

V usage is TRBV2 and J usage is TRBJ2-5, with D uncertain. The CDR3 extends over 12 amino acids. Trimming took 7 bases from V and 5 from J, leaving 11 bases between them. Germline-derived CDR1 and CDR2 are SNHLY and FYNNEI. The CDR3 nucleotides are TGTGCCAGCATATGGCTAGATGAGACCCAGTACTTC. It encodes CASIWLDETQYF.

This chain connects TRBV10-2 to TRBJ1-2, with D perhaps TRBD1 (5 bases). Between the trimmed V and J ends, which lost 5 bases and 4 bases, there was a span of 11 bases. The V gene's germline CDR1 is WSHSY and CDR2 SAAADI. The CDR3 is made up of 13 amino acids. The DNA of the CDR3 is TGCGCCAGCAGTCCGGGACCGGGCTATGGCTACACCTTC. Protein sequence: CASSPGPGYGYTF.

This chain joins TRBV11-3 and TRBJ2-5; D gene ambiguous. The CDR3 is 13 amino acids. Looked up from germline, CDR1 is SGHNT and CDR2 is YENEEA. Trimming stripped 2 bases from V and 4 bases from J, with 8 bases between. CDR3 loop: CASSLWPGETQYF. The CDR3 DNA sequence: TGTGCCAGCAGCTTATGGCCCGGAGAGACCCAGTACTTC.

Sample share makes this clone large. V and J are TRBV6-6 and TRBJ2-1; D may be TRBD1 (6 bases). V was clipped by 7 bases and J by 6 bases, with 10 bases between them. The CDR3 sequence is 12 residues long. Germline V lookup: CDR1 MNHNY, CDR2 SVGAGI (reference sequence). The CDR3 DNA reads TGTGCCAGCATTACAGGGAGCAATGAGCAGTTCTTC. It encodes CASITGSNEQFF.

The chain uses TRBV6-6 and TRBJ1-1; the D gene is possibly TRBD1 (6 bases). Germline V gives CDR1 MNHNY, CDR2 SVGAGI (reference sequence). Trimming took 10 bases from V and 3 from J, leaving 12 bases between them. CDR3 length: 12 residues. CDR3 residues: CATLTGHTEAFF. The CDR3 bases are TGTGCCACATTAACAGGGCACACTGAAGCTTTCTTT.

This clone was detected once. Written as DNA, the CDR3 is TGCGCCAGCAGCTTGGCAGGGTTTGAAATCTCTGAAGCTTTCTTT. Encoded protein: CASSLAGFEISEAFF. The V call is TRBV5-1, the J call TRBJ1-1; D might be TRBD1 (5 bases). The CDR3 length is 15 residues. Germline-derived CDR1 and CDR2 are SGHRS and YFSETQ. V lost 0 bases and J lost 6, with 15 bases in between.

The chain is built from TRBV19 and TRBJ2-4; D gene unclear. The V end lost 3 bases, the J end lost 0 bases, and 6 bases lay between the germline ends. Germline V gene lookup returns CDR1 LNHDA and CDR2 SQIVND (reference sequence). CDR3 length equals 14 residues. CDR3 region: CASSIGLAKNIQYF. The CDR3 nucleotides are TGTGCCAGTAGTATCGGGCTAGCCAAAAACATTCAGTACTTC.

This chain connects TRBV5-1 to TRBJ2-6, with 8 bases lining up with TRBD1. Germline CDR1 reads SGHRS; CDR2 reads YFSETQ. V trimming: 4 bases; J trimming: 0 bases; junction bases outside the gene matches: 12. This CDR3 region has 19 residues. CDR3 DNA sequence: TGCGCCAGCAGCATCCCCGGGACAGGAGCATACTCTGGGGCCAACGTCCTGACTTTC. This translates into CASSIPGTGAYSGANVLTF.

The CDR3 bases are TGTGCCAGTACCACTGGAAACACCATATATTTT. Its translation is CASTTGNTIYF. The rearrangement links TRBV19 to TRBJ1-3, with unresolved D. V lost 7 bases to trimming and J lost 2 bases, with 3 bases between them. There are 11 residues in the CDR3. Germline V CDR1 and CDR2: LNHDA, SQIVND (reference sequence).

This clone was detected once. The rearrangement joins TRBV9 to TRBJ2-7; D uncertain. Germline V gives CDR1 SGDLS, CDR2 YYNGEE. The CDR3 is made up of 11 amino acids. Trimming removed 5 bases at V and 3 bases at J, with 6 bases between. The CDR3 protein is CASSSGYEQYF. CDR3 DNA: TGTGCCAGCAGTTCAGGCTACGAGCAGTACTTC.

The chain recombines TRBV4-1 with TRBJ2-1; 14 nucleotides line up with TRBD2. Germline lookup yields CDR1 MGHRA and CDR2 YSYEKL. CDR3 length equals 22 residues. V gave up 1 base and J gave up 1 base; unmatched junction bases: 15. CDR3 bases: TGCGCCAGCAGCCAAGGGGGTGCCGGGACTAGCGGGAGTCATTCATCCTACAATGAGCAGTTCTTC. Protein sequence: CASSQGGAGTSGSHSSYNEQFF.

This clone showed up just a few times. The chain uses TRBV27 and TRBJ1-1, with TRBD1 identical over 7 bases. The CDR3 length is 11 residues. CDR1 is MNHEY, CDR2 SMNVEV, per germline (reference sequence). The ends lost 5 bases at V and 9 bases at J; junction bases unmatched: 3. CDR3 amino acids: CASSGGQKAFF. DNA for the CDR3: TGTGCCAGCAGTGGGGGACAGAAAGCTTTCTTT.

V is TRBV5-1 and J is TRBJ2-6; tentatively, D is TRBD1 (6 bases). The CDR3 sequence is 15 residues long. Trimming removed 1 base from V and 2 bases from J, with 7 bases in between. Germline CDR1 and CDR2: SGHRS and YFSETQ. CDR3 sequence (DNA): TGCGCCAGCAGCTTGTACAGGGCTGGGGCCAACGTCCTGACTTTC. Translated, it gives CASSLYRAGANVLTF.

In regard to this clone: A read error may account for a junction end that differs from germline. The chain has TRBV5-5 and TRBJ1-4, with TRBD1 matching over 7 bases. The CDR3 contains 16 residues. Germline lookup yields CDR1 SGHKS and CDR2 YYEKEE (reference sequence). CDR3 protein: CASSPQGGQSNEKLFF. The CDR3, as DNA: TGCGCCAGCAGCCCTCAAGGGGGACAGAGTAATGAAAAACTGTTTTTT.

The chain employs TRBV6-5 and TRBJ1-6; possible D gene TRBD1, 5 bases. V lost 6 bases and J 5 bases, leaving 14 bases between the germline ends. Germline CDR1 is MNHEY and CDR2 is SVGAGI. The CDR3 has 15 residues. The DNA of the CDR3 is TGTGCCAGCAGACGACAGAGCCTAGATAATTCACCCCTCCACTTT. Residues: CASRRQSLDNSPLHF.

This clone has only a few counts. Other DNA sequences from this sample encode an identical CDR3 as well. The gene calls are TRBV9 and TRBJ1-5, with unresolved D. This CDR3 is built from 14 residues. Germline V gives CDR1 SGDLS, CDR2 YYNGEE. V lost 1 base and J lost 5, with 10 bases in between. This CDR3 is CASSVTDGDQPQHF. For the CDR3, the DNA is TGTGCCAGCAGCGTAACCGACGGTGATCAGCCCCAGCATTTT.

J is TRBJ1-4 and V is TRBV5-6; D may be TRBD1 (6 bases). Germline CDR1 is SGHDT and CDR2 is YYEEEE. The V end lost 4 bases, the J end lost 5 bases, and 9 bases lay between the germline ends. The CDR3 has 13 residues. CDR3 nucleotides: TGTGCCAGCAGCCAAGACAGGAATGAAAAACTGTTTTTT. It codes for CASSQDRNEKLFF. Combining the CDR3 with reference TRBV5-6 and TRBJ1-4 gives the whole variable domain DAGVTQSPTHLIKTRGQQVTLRCSPKSGHDTVSWYQQALGQGPQFIFQYYEEEERQRGNFPDRFSGHQFPNYSSELNVNALLLGDSALYLCASSQDRNEKLFFGSGTQLSVL.

The rearrangement links TRBV28 to TRBJ1-1, with 7 bases aligning to TRBD1. V shed 6 bases and J 4 bases; nucleotides not matched to a gene: 5. Germline CDR1 is MDHEN and CDR2 is SYDVKM. The length of the CDR3 is 13 residues. The CDR3 is CASSPGGVTEAFF. Here the CDR3 DNA reads TGTGCCAGCAGCCCAGGGGGGGTCACTGAAGCTTTCTTT.

The chain employs TRBV10-3 and TRBJ2-7, with D possibly TRBD2 on 7 matching bases. Germline V gene data show CDR1 as ENHRY and CDR2 as SYGVKD. The CDR3 contains 11 residues. Trimming cost V 10 bases and J 7 bases, with 14 bases left between them. CDR3 amino acids: CATLGGHEQYF. The CDR3 coding sequence is TGTGCCACACTGGGGGGGCATGAGCAGTACTTC.

The rearrangement links TRBV5-1 to TRBJ1-1; 10 bases fit TRBD1. V dropped 4 bases and J dropped 4; count of bases not matched to a gene: 4. CDR1 SGHRS and CDR2 YFSETQ come from the germline V gene. The CDR3 runs to 14 residues. Here the CDR3 DNA reads TGCGCCAGCAGCGGGACAGGGGTTCCCACTGAAGCTTTCTTT. Translating gives CASSGTGVPTEAFF. Drawing the rest from reference TRBV5-1 and TRBJ1-1, the complete variable domain is KAGVTQTPRYLIKTRGQQVTLSCSPISGHRSVSWYQQTPGQGLQFLFEYFSETQRNKGNFPGRFSGRQFSNSRSEMNVSTLELGDSALYLCASSGTGVPTEAFFGQGTRLTVV.

This clone was detected a few times. This chain links TRBV7-8 with TRBJ1-2; no clear D gene. The CDR3 contains 14 residues. In germline, CDR1 is SGHVS, CDR2 FQNEAQ. Trimming stripped 0 bases from V and 6 bases from J, with 11 bases between. CDR3 DNA: TGTGCCAGCAGCTTAGCACCCACCGCTGATGGCTACACCTTC. Translating it yields CASSLAPTADGYTF.

The V gene is TRBV6-6, the J gene TRBJ2-5; D is ambiguous. Trimming removed 4 bases from V and 5 bases from J, with 11 bases in between. Germline V gene data show CDR1 as MNHNY and CDR2 as SVGAGI (reference sequence). The length of the CDR3 is 13 residues. The CDR3 nucleotides read TGTGCCAGCAGTTCCCCCCAGGTGGAGACCCAGTACTTC. Residues: CASSSPQVETQYF.

The chain recombines TRBV27 with TRBJ2-1, with 11 positions matching TRBD2. Germline CDR1 reads MNHEY; CDR2 reads SMNVEV (reference sequence). Germline trimming cut 5 bases from V and 5 bases from J; bases unmatched to any gene: 2. CDR3 size: 14 residues. Here the CDR3 reads CASSTSGGHNEQFF. In nucleotides, the CDR3 is TGTGCCAGCAGTACTAGCGGGGGCCACAATGAGCAGTTCTTC.

The CDR3 DNA reads TGCGCCAGCAGCTCCTACACTAATGAAAAACTGTTTTTT. Its translation: CASSSYTNEKLFF. The chain employs TRBV4-1 and TRBJ1-4; D is uncertain. The CDR3 length is 13 residues. Germline V gene data show CDR1 as MGHRA and CDR2 as YSYEKL. V shed 5 bases and J shed 2 bases, with 6 bases lying between them.

This clone has just a few counts. V is TRBV28 and J is TRBJ1-1; 8 bases are shared with TRBD1. Per the germline V gene, CDR1 is MDHEN and CDR2 is SYDVKM. The CDR3 sequence is 15 residues long. V shed 1 base, J shed 5 bases, and the junction held 6 bases outside the gene matches. This chain's CDR3 is CASSLSNRGSTEAFF. CDR3 bases: TGTGCCAGCAGTTTATCGAACAGGGGGAGTACTGAAGCTTTCTTT.